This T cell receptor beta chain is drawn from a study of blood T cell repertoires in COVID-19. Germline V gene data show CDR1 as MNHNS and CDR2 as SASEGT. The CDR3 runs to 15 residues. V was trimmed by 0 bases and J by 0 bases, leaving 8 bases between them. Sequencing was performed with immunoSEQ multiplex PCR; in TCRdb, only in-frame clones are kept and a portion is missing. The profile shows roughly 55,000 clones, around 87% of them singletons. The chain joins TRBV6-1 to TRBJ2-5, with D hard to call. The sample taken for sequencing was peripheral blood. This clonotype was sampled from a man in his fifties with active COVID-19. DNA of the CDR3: TGTGCCAGCAGTGAAGCAAACTACTACCAAGAGACCCAGTACTTC. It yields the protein CASSEANYYQETQYF.